This is a list of T cell receptor beta chains from one sample in a study of molecular identifiers for immune sequencing clone quantification. MiXCR, run by TCRdb on the PCR reads, gives a single entry per CDR3 protein. The data contain approximately 54,000 distinct CDR3 sequences, under 30% of them seen just once; the ten biggest clones take up approximately 1.9%. The source material was naive CD8+ T cells from blood, with Jurkat cell RNA spiked in. The receptors originated from a human donor in good health. Some libraries in this study had Jurkat cell RNA spiked in. CDR3s include the opening cysteine and the closing phenylalanine or tryptophan. The D gene is left open where the match is weak. Expanded clones are given a class, and other clones once, few, many or no size at all.

V	D	J	size	CDR3	DNA
TRBV4-2	NA	TRBJ1-2	many	CASSQDLLATYGYTF	TGTGCCAGCAGCCAAGATCTGTTAGCGACATATGGCTACACCTTC
TRBV27	NA	TRBJ2-7	NA	CASSWGKAYEQYF	TGTGCCAGCAGTTGGGGTAAAGCATACGAGCAGTACTTC
TRBV19	NA	TRBJ1-1	many	CASSIAGGSNTEAFF	TGTGCCAGTAGTATAGCGGGGGGATCGAACACTGAAGCTTTCTTT
TRBV2	TRBD2	TRBJ2-3	many	CASSGTSGTSTDTQYF	TGTGCCAGCAGTGGGACTAGCGGGACAAGCACAGATACGCAGTATTTT
TRBV7-2	NA	TRBJ2-7	many	CASSGVAGLYEQYF	TGTGCCAGTTCCGGAGTGGCAGGGCTCTACGAGCAGTACTTC
TRBV7-3	NA	TRBJ1-1	NA	CASSTGPSAEAFF	TGTGCCAGCAGCACGGGCCCGAGCGCTGAAGCTTTCTTT
TRBV7-2	TRBD1	TRBJ2-1	many	CASSSPGTGYNEQFF	TGTGCCAGCAGCTCCCCCGGGACAGGGTACAATGAGCAGTTCTTC
TRBV7-9	NA	TRBJ1-5	many	CASSLTGNQPQHF	TGTGCCAGCAGCTTAACGGGGAATCAGCCCCAGCATTTT
TRBV19	TRBD1	TRBJ2-7	NA	CASSMGTGISYEQYF	TGTGCCAGTAGTATGGGGACAGGGATATCCTACGAGCAGTACTTC
TRBV7-5	NA	TRBJ2-6	few	CISVPGKGSTRGGANVLTF	NA
TRBV7-9	NA	TRBJ2-7	many	CASSLGDGRPSYEQYF	TGTGCCAGCAGCTTAGGTGACGGGAGACCCTCCTACGAGCAGTACTTC
TRBV28	TRBD1	TRBJ2-2	NA	CASSLRDRDAGELFF	TGTGCCAGCAGTTTACGGGACAGGGATGCCGGGGAGCTGTTTTTT
TRBV7-9	NA	TRBJ2-3	many	CASSPPSKRTGTTDTQYF	TGTGCCAGCAGCCCCCCCAGCAAAAGAACAGGGACCACAGATACGCAGTATTTT
TRBV28	NA	TRBJ1-5	few	CASSFGRGINQPQHF	TGTGCCAGCAGTTTCGGTAGAGGGATCAATCAGCCCCAGCATTTT
TRBV9	TRBD1	TRBJ2-2	many	CASVDRDRANTGELFF	TGTGCCAGCGTAGACCGGGACAGGGCGAACACCGGGGAGCTGTTTTTT
TRBV6-2/TRBV6-3	TRBD2	TRBJ2-7	NA	CAGGGLISYEQYF	TGTGCCGGCGGGGGGCTAATCTCCTACGAGCAGTACTTC
TRBV2	NA	TRBJ2-3	many	CASSDVSQLDF	TGTGCCAGCAGTGATGTTAGTCAACTGGATTTT
TRBV4-1	TRBD1	TRBJ1-1	few	CASSQVTGQDHPFGTEAFF	TGCGCCAGCAGCCAAGTTACGGGACAGGATCACCCTTTCGGGACTGAAGCTTTCTTT
TRBV20-1	NA	TRBJ1-4	many	CSARDLAGVKLFF	TGCAGTGCTAGAGATCTGGCAGGGGTAAAACTGTTTTTT
TRBV11-2	NA	TRBJ1-1	NA	CASSLIFGAALNMNTEAFF	TGTGCCAGCAGCTTGATTTTCGGGGCCGCCTTAAATATGAACACTGAAGCTTTCTTT